The clone carrying this T cell receptor (beta chain) has only one observation. Clones were sequenced by immunoSEQ multiplex PCR, and TCRdb holds only the in-frame ones, with some missing. The data show 700,000 to 750,000 clones, 80% to 90% seen once. The data stem from a study of shared T cell receptors in the human thymus. CDR1 SGDLS and CDR2 YYNGEE come from the germline V gene. V was shortened by 0 bases and J by 7 bases, with 7 bases between the two germline ends. CDR3 size: 12 residues. The same specimen was also included in a second study, on human thymus T cells.

The sample was thymocytes. This chain links TRBV9 with TRBJ1-1; the D is unclear. The source of this sequence is a girl less than two years old with a congenital heart defect. For the CDR3, the DNA is TGTGCCAGCAGCGTAGGCGGGGATGAAGCTTTCTTT. It yields the protein CASSVGGDEAFF.